This T cell receptor (beta chain) was observed in a study of blood T cell repertoires in COVID-19. Study context: From the United States, Italy and Spain came samples of acute and convalescent COVID-19. Sample material is recorded as cDNA or gDNA derived from T cells, B-cell-depleted T cells, or PBMCs.

This CDR3 has 15 residues. Germline V gene lookup returns CDR1 MDHEN and CDR2 SYDVKM. V lost 5 bases, J lost 5 bases, and 18 bases lay in between. Per the original methods: Amplifying reference gene primers gave estimates of nucleated cell counts. The table came from immunoSEQ multiplex PCR; TCRdb's copy has only in-frame clones and leaves some out. Clone size and the V and J calls come from that table; the DNA yielded D and trimming. Among tens of thousands of clones listed, approximately 89% were seen once. V usage is TRBV28 and J usage is TRBJ2-5, with D perhaps TRBD1 (5 bases). The clonotype comes from a human donor with acute or convalescent COVID-19. The donor label of this sample is uncertain. Sequencing input: peripheral blood. DNA of the CDR3: TGTGCCAGCAGTCGACACGCAGGGCTGGGGGAGACCCAGTACTTC. Protein: CASSRHAGLGETQYF.